One sample yielded the 16 T cell receptor beta chains listed below, sequenced in a study of blood T cell repertoires in COVID-19 (dated by TCRdb to 2018 to 2021). Library preparation used the immunoSEQ multiplex PCR assay. TCRdb took over this immuneACCESS table, retaining in-frame rearrangements with V and J assigned. Such tables are incomplete; in checked studies, under half of the missing clones stem from an unresolved V gene, and the remainder is unexplained. For this sample there are fewer than 600,000 clones; approximately 89% appear just once. Of the sample, over 0.7% falls within the top ten clones. Material: peripheral blood. These receptors were obtained from a man between 18 and 29 years old with COVID-19, enrolled during active disease.

The rearrangement joins TRBV6-2 or TRBV6-3 to TRBJ2-5; a possible D gene is TRBD2 (5 bases). The CDR3 has 15 residues. Germline CDR1 MNHEY, CDR2 SVGEGT. Trimming took off 5 bases at V and 6 bases at J, with 19 bases between the two ends. The CDR3 sequence is CASSTTFGIGKTQYF. The CDR3, as DNA: TGTGCCAGCAGTACCACGTTCGGGATTGGAAAGACCCAGTACTTC.

The V gene is TRBV7-6, the J gene TRBJ1-4; tentative D call: TRBD1 (5 bases). Germline assignment: CDR1 SGHVS and CDR2 FNYEAQ. V lost 3 bases and J lost 4, with 12 bases in between. The CDR3 sequence is 15 residues long. The CDR3 bases are TGTGCCAGCAGCTTGACAGTGCAGAATAATGAAAAACTGTTTTTT. Its protein product is CASSLTVQNNEKLFF.

This chain uses TRBV10-3 with TRBJ1-4; TRBD1 might be the D (5 bases). The CDR3 extends over 13 amino acids. CDR1 ENHRY and CDR2 SYGVKD come from the germline V gene. V dropped 6 bases and J dropped 8 bases, with 13 bases sitting between them. The CDR3 DNA is TGTGCCATCAGCTTCGACAGAGACGAAAAACTGTTTTTT. This encodes CAISFDRDEKLFF.

The chain uses TRBV10-2 and TRBJ2-7; perhaps TRBD2 as D (6 bases). CDR1 is WSHSY, CDR2 SAAADI, per germline. Trimming left V 6 bases short and J 1 base short, with 13 bases between. The CDR3 has 14 residues. The CDR3 nucleotides are TGCGCCAGCAGGCGGGACCTCAATTCCTACGAGCAGTACTTC. Its protein product is CASRRDLNSYEQYF.

CDR3 bases: TGTGCCAGCAGCTTTAGGGGTAGCAATCAGCCCCAGCATTTT. Translating it yields CASSFRGSNQPQHF. This chain joins TRBV5-4 and TRBJ1-5, with a tentative D call TRBD1 (5 bases). The germline V and J ends were trimmed by 2 bases and 0 bases, with 6 bases remaining between them. The length of the CDR3 is 14 residues. The germline V gene encodes CDR1 SGHNT and CDR2 YYREEE (reference sequence).

This chain joins TRBV9 and TRBJ1-2; D perhaps matches TRBD1 (6 bases). This CDR3 comprises 16 residues. Germline loops: CDR1 SGDLS, CDR2 YYNGEE. Trimming left V 4 bases short and J 4 bases short, with 20 bases between. The CDR3 protein is CASSSGGGTTIYGYTF. Here the CDR3 DNA reads TGTGCCAGCAGCTCAGGCGGGGGGACAACCATCTATGGCTACACCTTC.

The rearrangement links TRBV24-1 to TRBJ2-1; TRBD2 matches at 13 bases. Germline CDR1 is KGHDR and CDR2 is SFDVKD. Losses at the gene ends were 4 bases for V and 9 bases for J; bases not matched to a gene: 5. CDR3 length: 15 amino acids. The CDR3 is CATSDPGLAGTEQFF. The CDR3, as DNA: TGTGCCACCAGTGACCCGGGACTAGCGGGAACTGAGCAGTTCTTC.

The chain is built from TRBV30 and TRBJ2-6; TRBD1 matches 9 bases. Germline V gene lookup returns CDR1 GTSNPN and CDR2 SVGIG (reference sequence). The trim removed 7 bases at V and 1 base at J, leaving 8 bases unmatched. The CDR3 has 16 residues. The CDR3 is CAFHRGRMSGANVLTF. The CDR3, as DNA: TGTGCCTTTCACAGGGGGCGAATGTCTGGGGCCAACGTCCTGACTTTC. The full variable domain, rest sourced from reference TRBV30 and TRBJ2-6, is SQTIHQWPATLVQPVGSPLSLECTVEGTSNPNLYWYRQAAGRGLQLLFYSVGIGQISSEVPQNLSASRPQDRQFILSSKKLLLSDSGFYLCAFHRGRMSGANVLTFGAGSRLTVL.

The rearrangement joins TRBV24-1 to TRBJ2-7; 15 bases map to TRBD2. Germline values: CDR1 KGHDR, CDR2 SFDVKD. The length of the CDR3 is 14 residues. The ends lost 4 bases at V and 10 bases at J; junction bases unmatched: 4. CDR3 nucleotides: TGTGCCACCAGTGACGGACTAGCGGGAGGGCCTCAGTACTTC. Protein sequence: CATSDGLAGGPQYF.

J is TRBJ2-5 and V is TRBV5-4; 9 bases are a match to TRBD1. Germline V gives CDR1 SGHNT, CDR2 YYREEE (reference sequence). The CDR3 has 14 amino acids. J was trimmed by 4 bases and V by 3 bases; bases with no gene match: 4. As DNA, the CDR3 is TGTGCCAGCAGCTCACGACAGGGGGGAGAGACCCAGTACTTC. Encoded protein: CASSSRQGGETQYF.

DNA of the CDR3: TGTGCCAGCAGCTTAGCGGGACAGGTTAAGACCGAAAAACTGTTTTTT. It yields the protein CASSLAGQVKTEKLFF. V and J are TRBV7-8 and TRBJ1-4; 8 nucleotides match TRBD1. There are 16 residues in the CDR3. Per germline, CDR1 SGHVS and CDR2 FQNEAQ. With 0 bases clipped from V and 8 bases from J, the junction kept 8 bases outside the gene matches.

The V and J genes are TRBV7-2 and TRBJ1-5; possible D gene TRBD1, 6 bases. This CDR3 is built from 14 residues. CDR1 is SGHTA, CDR2 FQGNSA, per germline. V was pared by 2 bases and J by 5 bases, with 10 bases between. CDR3 amino acids: CASSLTGLDQPQHF. CDR3 nucleotides: TGTGCCAGCAGCTTAACAGGGCTGGATCAGCCCCAGCATTTT.

The chain recombines TRBV12-3 or TRBV12-4 with TRBJ2-7, with D unresolved. The CDR3 is 13 residues long. Deletions cut 5 bases from V and 4 bases from J, with 12 bases between. CDR3 protein: CASSPPLVYEQYF. The CDR3 nucleotides are TGTGCCAGCAGTCCCCCACTGGTTTACGAGCAGTACTTC.

The chain links TRBV18 to TRBJ2-1, with D perhaps matching TRBD2 (5 bases). Germline values: CDR1 KGHSH, CDR2 LQKENI. This CDR3 region has 15 residues. Trimming removed 6 bases at V and 4 bases at J, with 16 bases between. The CDR3 is CASSPRGLPYNEQFF. CDR3 DNA sequence: TGTGCCAGCTCCCCTAGAGGGTTACCTTACAATGAGCAGTTCTTC.

V gene TRBV5-1 combines with J gene TRBJ2-5; the D gene is possibly TRBD1 (5 bases). This CDR3 spans 15 amino acids. Germline CDR1 and CDR2: SGHRS and YFSETQ. V shed 7 bases and J shed 1 base, with 17 bases lying between them. CDR3: CASGAGQGSQETQYF. The DNA of the CDR3 is TGCGCCAGCGGCGCAGGTCAGGGCTCCCAAGAGACCCAGTACTTC.

The chain recombines TRBV28 with TRBJ1-4; a possible D gene is TRBD1 (5 bases). This CDR3 is built from 14 residues. V lost 2 bases and J lost 6, with 10 bases in between. CDR1 is MDHEN and CDR2 is SYDVKM in the germline V gene. The CDR3 sequence: CASSLRGGYEKLFF. CDR3 DNA: TGTGCCAGCAGTTTACGGGGGGGATATGAAAAACTGTTTTTT.